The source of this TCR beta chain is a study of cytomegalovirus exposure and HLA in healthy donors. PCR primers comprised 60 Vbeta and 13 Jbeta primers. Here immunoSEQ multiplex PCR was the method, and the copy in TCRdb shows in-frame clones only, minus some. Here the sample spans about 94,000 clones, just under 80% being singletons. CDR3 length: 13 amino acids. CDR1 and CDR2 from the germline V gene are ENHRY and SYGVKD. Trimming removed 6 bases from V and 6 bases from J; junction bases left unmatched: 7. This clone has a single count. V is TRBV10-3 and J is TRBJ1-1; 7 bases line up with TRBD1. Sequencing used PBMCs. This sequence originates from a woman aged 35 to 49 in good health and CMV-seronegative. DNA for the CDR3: TGTGCCATCAGGGGGGACAGTCCCCCTGAAGCTTTCTTT. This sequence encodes CAIRGDSPPEAFF.